A single T cell receptor (beta chain) is shown here with its context. Germline V gene sequence: CDR1 SGHTA, CDR2 FQGNSA. The CDR3 length is 15 residues. The V gene end was trimmed by 2 bases and the J gene end by 6 bases; junction bases not matched to a gene: 6. This specimen belongs to a study of blood T cell repertoires in COVID-19. Study information: From the United States, Italy and Spain came samples of acute and convalescent COVID-19. PBMCs, B-cell-depleted T cells, or T cells were the source of the cDNA or gDNA that made up the material.

In the original workflow: Researchers report that nucleated cell counts were estimated from reference gene primer amplification. Some clones are missing from TCRdb's copy, which holds only in-frame ones; the method was immunoSEQ multiplex PCR. V and J calls and clone size are given by that table; D and trimming were obtained from the DNA. The repertoire has a few hundred thousand clones, 86% of them found once; the top ten carry approximately 1.5%. The chain employs TRBV7-2 and TRBJ2-1; 8 positions match TRBD1. Sample: peripheral blood. This clonotype was sampled from a woman between 45 and 60 years old with acute or convalescent COVID-19. The CDR3 DNA is TGTGCCAGCAGCTTACAGGGGGCGCGGGGCAATGAGCAGTTCTTC. Translated, it gives CASSLQGARGNEQFF.